Shown below are 20 T cell receptor beta chains from a single sample sequenced in a study of identical twins. TCRdb used MiXCR to reprocess the 5' RACE reads, holding one entry per CDR3 protein. The sample consists of hundreds of thousands of distinct CDR3 sequences, roughly 7.2% of them appearing once. The sample was also reused in another study, on yellow fever vaccine responses in identical twins.

The sequencing input was PBMCs. Receptors originate from a woman under 30 in good health.

This clonotype has only a few counts. This rearrangement joins TRBV18 to TRBJ2-2; perhaps TRBD1 as D (6 bases). V dropped 8 bases and J dropped 5 bases, with 24 bases sitting between them. The CDR3 consists of 17 residues. The V gene's germline CDR1 is KGHSH and CDR2 LQKENI. The CDR3: CASQDTGLNTGTGELFF. In DNA, the CDR3 is TGTGCCAGCCAGGACACAGGGCTCAACACGGGGACCGGGGAGCTGTTTTTT.

The chain joins TRBV5-1 to TRBJ2-5; D unclear. Germline V lookup: CDR1 SGHRS, CDR2 YFSETQ. Trimming removed 4 bases from V and 3 bases from J, with 7 bases in between. The CDR3 contains 12 residues. In DNA, the CDR3 is TGCGCCAGCAGCCCACCGAAAGAGACCCAGTACTTC. Translated, it gives CASSPPKETQYF. The entire variable domain, with the rest obtained from reference TRBV5-1 and TRBJ2-5, is as follows: KAGVTQTPRYLIKTRGQQVTLSCSPISGHRSVSWYQQTPGQGLQFLFEYFSETQRNKGNFPGRFSGRQFSNSRSEMNVSTLELGDSALYLCASSPPKETQYFGPGTRLLVL.

This clonotype appeared many times. The rearrangement joins TRBV10-3 to TRBJ2-2; 12 bases map to TRBD2. There are 15 residues in the CDR3. The V segment lost 7 bases and the J segment 5 bases; nucleotides outside the gene matches: 5. CDR1 ENHRY and CDR2 SYGVKD come from the germline V gene. The CDR3 region has the DNA TGTGCCATCACCCCACTAGCGGGAGGAACCGGGGAGCTGTTTTTT. Amino acid sequence: CAITPLAGGTGELFF.

This clonotype was seen at least ten times. This chain uses TRBV5-1 with TRBJ2-1; D is ambiguous. Per germline, CDR1 SGHRS and CDR2 YFSETQ. V lost 0 bases, J lost 0 bases, and 19 bases lay in between. The CDR3 runs to 19 residues. DNA of the CDR3: TGCGCCAGCAGCTTGGTAGGTACTACGGAAATAAGCTCCTACAATGAGCAGTTCTTC. Its translation: CASSLVGTTEISSYNEQFF.

In this sample, this clonotype turned up a few times. This rearrangement joins TRBV2 to TRBJ2-1; TRBD1 matches at 8 bases. The CDR3 sequence is 18 residues long. Trimming cost V 0 bases and J 5 bases; bases outside gene matches: 12. The germline V gene has CDR1 SNHLY and CDR2 FYNNEI. Here the CDR3 DNA reads TGTGCCAGCAGTGAAGCGCTACTAACTGGACAGGGACACAATGAGCAGTTCTTC. Translated, it gives CASSEALLTGQGHNEQFF.

The chain links TRBV14 to TRBJ2-7, with D unresolved. V was pared by 3 bases and J by 7 bases, with 13 bases between. CDR1 SGHDN and CDR2 FVKESK come from the germline V gene. The CDR3 has 13 residues. CDR3 nucleotides: TGTGCCAGCAGCCAGTGGTCGGGTGGTGAGCAGTACTTC. This gives the protein CASSQWSGGEQYF.

In this sample, this clonotype turned up many times. The chain is built from TRBV29-1 and TRBJ2-3; D unclear. The germline CDR1 and CDR2 sequences are SQVTM and ANQGSEA. The CDR3 loop spans 15 amino acids. V dropped 2 bases and J dropped 2 bases, with 14 bases sitting between them. In DNA, the CDR3 is TGCAGCGTTGAATTTGGTCTCTCCTACACAGATACGCAGTATTTT. It encodes CSVEFGLSYTDTQYF.

J is TRBJ2-7 and V is TRBV20-1; tentative D call: TRBD1 (5 bases). Germline V gives CDR1 DFQATT, CDR2 SNEGSKA (reference sequence). The V and J ends lost 0 bases and 2 bases respectively, with 11 bases between them. The CDR3 runs 14 residues. The CDR3 loop is CSARDATEPYEQYV. CDR3 bases: TGCAGTGCTAGAGATGCGACAGAGCCCTACGAGCAGTACGTC.

In its sample, this clonotype was seen many times. The gene calls are TRBV6-5 and TRBJ2-2, with 7 bases matching TRBD2. The CDR3 extends over 15 amino acids. Germline CDR1 is MNHEY and CDR2 is SVGAGI. V shed 2 bases, J shed 4 bases, and the junction held 4 bases outside the gene matches. This CDR3 reads CASSYGGGLTGELFF. The CDR3 DNA is TGTGCCAGCAGTTACGGGGGAGGGCTCACCGGGGAGCTGTTTTTT.

This chain uses TRBV9 with TRBJ2-1, with 11 bases aligning to TRBD2. Per germline, CDR1 SGDLS and CDR2 YYNGEE. The CDR3 has 17 amino acids. The trim removed 1 base at V and 5 bases at J, leaving 8 bases unmatched. This CDR3 reads CASSVPELAGVNNEQFF. As DNA, the CDR3 is TGTGCCAGCAGCGTACCCGAACTAGCGGGAGTCAACAATGAGCAGTTCTTC.

This clonotype was seen more than once but under ten times. The rearrangement joins TRBV5-1 to TRBJ2-3; TRBD1 matches 11 bases. CDR3 length equals 14 residues. Germline CDR1 and CDR2: SGHRS and YFSETQ. The J segment lost 8 bases and the V segment lost 3 bases, leaving 5 bases of the junction unmatched. The CDR3 loop is CASSSGTGGATQYF. Here the CDR3 DNA reads TGCGCCAGCAGCTCCGGGACAGGGGGAGCTACGCAGTATTTT.

This clonotype was recorded many times. The chain is built from TRBV5-1 and TRBJ1-1; unclear D gene. The CDR3 contains 16 residues. CDR1 SGHRS and CDR2 YFSETQ come from the germline V gene. V lost 7 bases to trimming and J lost 4 bases, with 23 bases between them. The CDR3: CASGQTVTTKGTEAFF. DNA for the CDR3: TGCGCCAGCGGCCAGACTGTTACTACTAAGGGCACTGAAGCTTTCTTT.

The sample holds many counts of this clonotype. The chain uses TRBV20-1 and TRBJ2-1; the match to TRBD1 covers 8 bases. Trimming took 1 base from V and 0 from J; bases not matched to a gene: 14. The CDR3 extends over 19 amino acids. Germline lookup yields CDR1 DFQATT and CDR2 SNEGSKA (reference sequence). CDR3 amino acids: CSARVLAGGGLSSYNEQFF. In DNA, the CDR3 is TGCAGTGCTAGAGTATTGGCAGGGGGCGGTCTAAGCTCCTACAATGAGCAGTTCTTC.

The rearrangement links TRBV5-6 to TRBJ1-5; unclear D gene. The CDR3 has 16 residues. Germline V gene sequence: CDR1 SGHDT, CDR2 YYEEEE. Between the trimmed V and J ends, which lost 1 base and 8 bases, there was a span of 19 bases. CDR3 sequence (DNA): TGTGCCAGCAGCTTGCGTCGGCAGGCCGTACGTAAGCCCCAGCATTTT. It translates to CASSLRRQAVRKPQHF.

In this sample, this clonotype turned up many times. The chain joins TRBV6-1 to TRBJ2-1; TRBD1 agrees at 11 bases. The CDR3 loop spans 19 amino acids. CDR1 and CDR2 from the germline V gene are MNHNS and SASEGT. J gave up 7 bases and V 7 bases, and 21 bases lay outside the gene matches. The CDR3 protein is CASKGDRDRGVKPGNEQFF. The DNA for the CDR3 is TGTGCCAGCAAGGGTGACCGGGACAGGGGGGTTAAACCAGGAAATGAGCAGTTCTTC.

This clonotype was seen many times. The rearrangement uses TRBV27 and TRBJ1-2; D might be TRBD1 (5 bases). Trimming cost V 6 bases and J 7 bases, with 15 bases left between them. Germline V gene data show CDR1 as MNHEY and CDR2 as SMNVEV (reference sequence). The CDR3 length is 13 residues. In DNA form, the CDR3 reads TGTGCCAGCAGGGGACCGGTCCTTGCTGGCTACACCTTC. It specifies CASRGPVLAGYTF.

There are many counts of this clonotype. The V and J genes are TRBV29-1 and TRBJ2-7; D not certain. Germline loops: CDR1 SQVTM, CDR2 ANQGSEA. The CDR3 extends over 11 amino acids. V dropped 6 bases and J dropped 11 bases, with 17 bases sitting between them. The CDR3 loop reads CSVYGPRAKYV. CDR3 DNA: TGCAGCGTCTACGGGCCAAGGGCAAAGTACGTC.

The chain carries TRBV9 and TRBJ2-3, with a possible D match to TRBD2 (5 bases). The CDR3 contains 14 residues. V shed 0 bases and J shed 1 base, with 6 bases lying between them. Germline assignment: CDR1 SGDLS and CDR2 YYNGEE. DNA of the CDR3: TGTGCCAGCAGCGTAGGCGGGCGCACAGATACGCAGTATTTT. Its translation is CASSVGGRTDTQYF.

This clonotype was picked up many times. The rearrangement links TRBV5-6 to TRBJ2-2, with TRBD2 matching over 7 bases. There are 15 residues in the CDR3. Losses at the gene ends were 4 bases for V and 6 bases for J; bases not matched to a gene: 9. Germline values: CDR1 SGHDT, CDR2 YYEEEE. The CDR3, as DNA: TGTGCCAGCAGCCCACCTGTGGGGGGGGCCGGGGAGCTGTTTTTT. It specifies CASSPPVGGAGELFF.

The chain employs TRBV20-1 and TRBJ2-7, with TRBD2 matching over 15 bases. Germline V CDR1 and CDR2: DFQATT, SNEGSKA (reference sequence). V lost 1 base and J lost 2; bases outside the gene matches: 12. CDR3 length: 19 residues. DNA of the CDR3: TGCAGTGCTAGAGGACCAGGACTAGCGGGGGGGCCGTATACCTACGAGCAGTACGTC. This encodes CSARGPGLAGGPYTYEQYV.